This T cell receptor beta chain was retrieved from a study of T cell responses to AZD1222 COVID-19 vaccine. This CDR3 is 17 amino acids long. After removal of 7 bases from V and 4 bases from J, the junction contained 17 bases not matched to a gene. From germline, CDR1 is LNHDA and CDR2 SQIVND (reference sequence). The assay was immunoSEQ multiplex PCR, and TCRdb's table has in-frame clones only and misses some. Among 100,000 to 150,000 clones, around 83% were seen once, and the ten largest hold about 4.4%. The sequencing used peripheral blood, collected 28 days after the second AZD1222 dose. The receptor was derived from an adult who received the AZD1222 COVID-19 vaccine. V is TRBV19 and J is TRBJ1-2, with 8 bases that match TRBD1. DNA of the CDR3: TGTGCCAGTACCTCTGAATGGCAGGGGGCTAAGGGCTATGGCTACACCTTC. Translating it yields CASTSEWQGAKGYGYTF.